This T cell receptor beta chain was sequenced for a study of T cell changes during pregnancy in multiple sclerosis. The V gene's germline CDR1 is SGHKS and CDR2 YYEKEE (reference sequence). J was trimmed by 4 bases and V by 0 bases; bases with no gene match: 3. This CDR3 spans 15 amino acids. Repertoires were generated with immunoSEQ multiplex PCR, while TCRdb's copy carries only in-frame clones and drops some. The table shows tens of thousands of clones, with 91% occurring only once. Material: CD8+ T cells from peripheral blood mononuclear cells, obtained in the second trimester of pregnancy. This sequence joins TRBV5-5 and TRBJ1-5; 8 nucleotides line up with TRBD1. The clonotype was recovered from a female donor with multiple sclerosis, enrolled in a pregnancy study. CDR3 DNA sequence: TGTGCCAGCAGCTTGGCTGGACAGGGAAATCAGCCCCAGCATTTT. It encodes CASSLAGQGNQPQHF.